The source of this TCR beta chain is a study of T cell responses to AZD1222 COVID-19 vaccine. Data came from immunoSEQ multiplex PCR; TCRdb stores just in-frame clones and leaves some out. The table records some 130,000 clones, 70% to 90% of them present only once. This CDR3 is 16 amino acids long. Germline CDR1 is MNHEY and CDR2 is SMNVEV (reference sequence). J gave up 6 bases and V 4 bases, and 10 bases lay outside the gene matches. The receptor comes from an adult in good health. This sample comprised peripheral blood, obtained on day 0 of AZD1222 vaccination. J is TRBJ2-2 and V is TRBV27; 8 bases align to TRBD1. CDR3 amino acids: CASSWRTGTPAGELFF. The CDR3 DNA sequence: TGTGCCAGCAGTTGGAGGACAGGGACCCCAGCCGGGGAGCTGTTTTTT.